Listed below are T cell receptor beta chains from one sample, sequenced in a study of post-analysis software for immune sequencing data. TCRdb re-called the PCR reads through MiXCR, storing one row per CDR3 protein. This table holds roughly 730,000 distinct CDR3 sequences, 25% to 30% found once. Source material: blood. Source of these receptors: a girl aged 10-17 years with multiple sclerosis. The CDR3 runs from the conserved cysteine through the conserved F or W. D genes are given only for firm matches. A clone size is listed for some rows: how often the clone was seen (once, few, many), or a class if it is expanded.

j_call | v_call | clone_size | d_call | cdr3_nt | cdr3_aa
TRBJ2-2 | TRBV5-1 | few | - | TGCGCCAGCAGCCAACGGACGTGGGACACCGGGGAGCTGTTTTTT | CASSQRTWDTGELFF
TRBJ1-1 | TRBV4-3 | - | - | TGCGCCAGCAGCCAAGATAAGGACCCCCGAGCTGAAGCTTTCTTT | CASSQDKDPRAEAFF
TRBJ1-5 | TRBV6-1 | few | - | TGTGCCAGCAGCCGGATCGGGGACACCCAGCATTTT | CASSRIGDTQHF
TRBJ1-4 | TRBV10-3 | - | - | TGTGCCATCAGTGGGTCAGGCAGCCTCAATGAAAAACTGTTTTTT | CAISGSGSLNEKLFF
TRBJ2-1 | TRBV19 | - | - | TGTGCCAGTAGTATGGGGAGGTTCAATGAGCAGTTCTTC | CASSMGRFNEQFF
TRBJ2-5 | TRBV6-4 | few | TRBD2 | TGTGCCAGCAGTCCCCTCGGGGCGGGAGTAGGTGAGCAGTACTTC | CASSPLGAGVGEQYF
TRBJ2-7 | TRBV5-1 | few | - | TGCGCCAGCAGCCAGATACAGGGGAGGTTGAACGAGCAGTACTTC | CASSQIQGRLNEQYF
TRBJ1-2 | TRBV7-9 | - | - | TGTGCCAGCAGCTTACCGGAGCCGGGACACCCATATGGCTACACCTTC | CASSLPEPGHPYGYTF
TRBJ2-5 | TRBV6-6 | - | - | TGTGCCAGCAGTTACTCTCGGCAGGGATCCCAAGAGACCCAGTACTTC | CASSYSRQGSQETQYF
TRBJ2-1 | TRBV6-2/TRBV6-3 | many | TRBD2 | TGTGCCAGCAGCCTACTAGCGGGAGCCTACAATGAGCAGTTCTTC | CASSLLAGAYNEQFF
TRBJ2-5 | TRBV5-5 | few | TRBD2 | TGTGCCAGCAGCTTGGAGCTAGCGGGGGTTCAATCCCAAGAGACCCAGTACTTC | CASSLELAGVQSQETQYF